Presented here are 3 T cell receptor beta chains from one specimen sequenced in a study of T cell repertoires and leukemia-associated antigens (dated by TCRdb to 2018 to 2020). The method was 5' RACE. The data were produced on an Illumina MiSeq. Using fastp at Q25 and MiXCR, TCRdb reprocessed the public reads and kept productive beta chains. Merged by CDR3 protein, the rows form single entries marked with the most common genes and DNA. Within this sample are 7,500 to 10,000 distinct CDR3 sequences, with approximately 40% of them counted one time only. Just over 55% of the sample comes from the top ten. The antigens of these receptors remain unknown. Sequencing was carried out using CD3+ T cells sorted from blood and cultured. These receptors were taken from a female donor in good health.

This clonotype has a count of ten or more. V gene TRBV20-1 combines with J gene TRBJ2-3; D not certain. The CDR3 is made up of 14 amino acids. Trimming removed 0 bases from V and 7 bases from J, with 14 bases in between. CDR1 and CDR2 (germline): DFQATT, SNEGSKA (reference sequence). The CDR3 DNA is TGCAGTGCTAGAGATAGAGGCTCCCCAAATACGCAGTATTTT. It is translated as CSARDRGSPNTQYF.

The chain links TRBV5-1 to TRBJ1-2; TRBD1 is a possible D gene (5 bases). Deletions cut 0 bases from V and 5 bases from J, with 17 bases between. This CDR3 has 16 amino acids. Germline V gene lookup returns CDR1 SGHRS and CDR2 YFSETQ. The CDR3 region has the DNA TGCGCCAGCAGCTTGGGAAGACAGATCGAAAAGTATGGCTACACCTTC. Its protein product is CASSLGRQIEKYGYTF.

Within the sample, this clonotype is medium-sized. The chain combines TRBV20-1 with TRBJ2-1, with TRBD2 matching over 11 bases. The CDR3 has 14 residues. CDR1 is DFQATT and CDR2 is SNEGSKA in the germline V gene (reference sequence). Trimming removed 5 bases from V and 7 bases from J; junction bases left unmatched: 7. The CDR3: CSAPLAGGRNEQFF. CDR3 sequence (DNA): TGCAGTGCTCCCCTAGCGGGAGGAAGGAATGAGCAGTTCTTC.